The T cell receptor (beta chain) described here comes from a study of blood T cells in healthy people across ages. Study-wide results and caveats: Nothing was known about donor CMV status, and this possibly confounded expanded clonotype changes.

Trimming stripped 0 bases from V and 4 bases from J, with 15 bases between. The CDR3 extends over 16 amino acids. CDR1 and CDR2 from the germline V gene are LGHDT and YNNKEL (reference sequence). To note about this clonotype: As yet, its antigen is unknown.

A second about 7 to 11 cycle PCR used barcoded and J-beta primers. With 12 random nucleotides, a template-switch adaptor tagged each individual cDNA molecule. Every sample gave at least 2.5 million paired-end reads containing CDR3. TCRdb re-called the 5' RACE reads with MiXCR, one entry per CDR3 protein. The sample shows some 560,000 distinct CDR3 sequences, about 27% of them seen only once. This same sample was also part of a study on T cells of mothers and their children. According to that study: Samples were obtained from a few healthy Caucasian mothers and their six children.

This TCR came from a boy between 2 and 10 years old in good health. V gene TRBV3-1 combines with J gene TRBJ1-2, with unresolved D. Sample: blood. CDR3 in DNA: TGTGCCAGCAGCCAAGATCCGTTGCGGGGTCCCTATGGCTACACCTTC. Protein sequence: CASSQDPLRGPYGYTF.